The clone carrying this T cell receptor beta chain has just a few counts. Its antigen is unknown. Relative to the germline gene, one junction end is altered; a read error may explain this. The second PCR ran roughly 7 to 11 cycles with a sample-barcoded 5' primer and J-beta primers. In TCRdb, the 5' RACE reads were re-called with MiXCR into one record per CDR3 protein. Among approximately 810,000 distinct CDR3 sequences listed, around 26% were seen once. The data belong to a study of blood T cells in healthy people across ages. General study findings and limits: Observed TCR beta diversity per million T cells went down as age went up. This fall followed a roughly linear course with age.

Looked up from germline, CDR1 is MNHEY and CDR2 is SVGAGI. The CDR3 is 14 amino acids. Per sample, extraction of total RNA gave at least 5.5 micrograms in every case. The sample comprised blood. The receptor's source is a woman at least 80 years old in good health. The genes are TRBV6-5 and TRBJ1-4; unclear D gene. In DNA form, the CDR3 reads TGTGCCAGCAGTTTGACGACAACTAATGAAAAACCGTTTTTT. It specifies CASSLTTTNEKPFF.